One and the same sample provided the 30 T cell receptor beta chains below, sequenced in a study of cytomegalovirus exposure and HLA in healthy donors. Profiled with immunoSEQ multiplex PCR; TCRdb holds only in-frame clones, not every one. The sample has approximately 270,000 clones; roughly 87% are singletons. Input material: PBMCs. Receptor source: a man aged 18 to 30 in good health and CMV-seropositive.

This rearrangement joins TRBV29-1 to TRBJ2-2; 9 positions agree with TRBD2. Per the germline V gene, CDR1 is SQVTM and CDR2 is ANQGSEA. J lost 7 bases, V lost 2 bases, and 8 bases had no gene match. This CDR3 comprises 15 residues. The CDR3 DNA sequence: TGCAGCGTTGAATTCGGGCTAGCGGGATACGGGGAGCTGTTTTTT. It yields the protein CSVEFGLAGYGELFF.

This chain links TRBV6-5 with TRBJ2-2; a possible D gene is TRBD2 (5 bases). The CDR3 is 15 residues long. V gave up 6 bases and J gave up 4 bases, with 15 bases separating them. Germline V gene lookup returns CDR1 MNHEY and CDR2 SVGAGI. CDR3 in DNA: TGTGCCAGCAGATACCGGACGGGAACCACCGGGGAGCTGTTTTTT. This sequence encodes CASRYRTGTTGELFF.

This chain joins TRBV7-2 and TRBJ2-5; D may match TRBD1 or TRBD2 (5 bases each). Trimming took off 5 bases at V and 2 bases at J, with 12 bases between the two ends. The CDR3 totals 14 residues. Germline V gene sequence: CDR1 SGHTA, CDR2 FQGNSA. For the CDR3, the DNA is TGTGCCAGCAGCCCTCCAGGGAGTCAAGAGACCCAGTACTTC. Amino acid sequence: CASSPPGSQETQYF.

The chain uses TRBV4-1 and TRBJ2-1; the D is unclear. From germline, CDR1 is MGHRA and CDR2 YSYEKL. The CDR3 runs to 15 residues. V dropped 2 bases and J dropped 4 bases, with 12 bases sitting between them. The CDR3 nucleotides are TGCGCCAGCAGCCAATATAACTACCTGTACAATGAGCAGTTCTTC. It yields the protein CASSQYNYLYNEQFF.

The chain uses TRBV5-1 and TRBJ1-1, with D uncertain. Trimming took off 4 bases at V and 1 base at J, with 5 bases between the two ends. The germline V gene encodes CDR1 SGHRS and CDR2 YFSETQ. The CDR3 runs 12 residues. The chain's CDR3 is CASSPPNTEAFF. The CDR3 nucleotides read TGCGCCAGCAGCCCCCCGAACACTGAAGCTTTCTTT.

The chain joins TRBV27 to TRBJ2-1; TRBD2 agrees at 8 bases. The CDR3 is made up of 16 amino acids. CDR1 and CDR2 (germline): MNHEY, SMNVEV (reference sequence). V shed 6 bases, J shed 3 bases, and the junction held 10 bases outside the gene matches. This CDR3 reads CASSDGAGAGYNEQFF. CDR3 bases: TGTGCCAGCAGCGACGGAGCGGGAGCTGGCTACAATGAGCAGTTCTTC.

This sequence joins TRBV11-2 and TRBJ2-4; no clear D. In germline, CDR1 is SGHAT, CDR2 FQNNGV. The V gene lost 2 bases and the J gene lost 7 bases, with 12 bases spanning the gap. The CDR3 loop spans 14 amino acids. The CDR3 bases are TGTGCCAGCAGCTTAACCCGAACGGATAACATTCAGTACTTC. Amino acids: CASSLTRTDNIQYF. Supplemented by reference TRBV11-2 and TRBJ2-4, the full variable domain reads EAGVAQSPRYKIIEKRQSVAFWCNPISGHATLYWYQQILGQGPKLLIQFQNNGVVDDSQLPKDRFSAERLKGVDSTLKIQPAKLEDSAVYLCASSLTRTDNIQYFGAGTRLSVL.

V and J are TRBV28 and TRBJ2-7; 10 nucleotides match TRBD2. Trimming removed 2 bases from V and 0 bases from J; junction bases left unmatched: 13. The length of the CDR3 is 19 residues. The germline CDR1 and CDR2 sequences are MDHEN and SYDVKM. CDR3 region: CASSLKLASGSWGSYEQYF. The CDR3 DNA reads TGTGCCAGCAGTTTAAAGCTTGCTAGCGGGAGTTGGGGCTCCTACGAGCAGTACTTC.

The V gene is TRBV5-1, the J gene TRBJ2-5; 10 bases fit TRBD2. Germline V gives CDR1 SGHRS, CDR2 YFSETQ. The CDR3 covers 14 residues. V trimming: 3 bases; J trimming: 5 bases; junction bases outside the gene matches: 4. CDR3 bases: TGCGCCAGCAGCTCTAGCGGGAGTTGGGAGACCCAGTACTTC. It is translated as CASSSSGSWETQYF.

V and J are TRBV28 and TRBJ2-7, with TRBD1 identical over 8 bases. CDR1 and CDR2 from the germline V gene are MDHEN and SYDVKM. Losses at the gene ends were 6 bases for V and 2 bases for J; bases not matched to a gene: 3. The CDR3 length is 13 residues. This CDR3 reads CASRVDRAYEQYF. CDR3 in DNA: TGTGCCAGCAGAGTGGACAGGGCCTACGAGCAGTACTTC.

V usage is TRBV6-6 and J usage is TRBJ1-1; 8 bases are shared with TRBD1. CDR1 and CDR2 from the germline V gene are MNHNY and SVGAGI (reference sequence). V lost 5 bases and J lost 11; bases outside the gene matches: 13. The CDR3 sequence is 14 residues long. CDR3 sequence: CASSKYQGADLAFF. The CDR3, as DNA: TGTGCCAGCAGTAAATATCAGGGGGCGGATTTGGCTTTCTTT.

The genes are TRBV5-1 and TRBJ2-7, with D unresolved. With 4 bases removed from V and 2 bases from J, the gap between germline ends came to 13 bases. The CDR3 extends over 14 amino acids. CDR1 and CDR2 from the germline V gene are SGHRS and YFSETQ. Here the CDR3 reads CASSPPSLAYEQYF. Here the CDR3 DNA reads TGCGCCAGCAGCCCCCCCTCACTCGCCTACGAGCAGTACTTC.

The rearrangement links TRBV28 to TRBJ2-6; possibly TRBD1 for D (6 bases). The V gene's germline CDR1 is MDHEN and CDR2 SYDVKM. The CDR3 loop spans 13 amino acids. The ends were cut back, 11 bases at V and 11 bases at J, with 19 bases in the middle. CDR3 residues: CAGKNRVDDVLTF. The CDR3 DNA follows: TGTGCCGGCAAAAACAGGGTCGACGACGTCCTGACTTTC.

The V and J genes are TRBV28 and TRBJ2-7; perhaps TRBD1 as D (5 bases). The CDR3 loop spans 14 amino acids. The V end was cut by 2 bases, the J end by 4 bases, with 12 bases between. CDR1 is MDHEN, CDR2 SYDVKM, per germline. The chain's CDR3 is CASSLLWQGYEQYF. In DNA form, the CDR3 reads TGTGCCAGCAGTTTACTCTGGCAGGGTTACGAGCAGTACTTC.

The CDR3: CASSVGASQANYGYTF. The CDR3 DNA reads TGTGCCAGCAGTGTAGGGGCTTCCCAAGCTAACTATGGCTACACCTTC. This chain links TRBV2 with TRBJ1-2; the D gene is possibly TRBD1 (5 bases). The CDR3 consists of 16 residues. V lost 4 bases and J 0 bases, leaving 15 bases between the germline ends. From germline, CDR1 is SNHLY and CDR2 FYNNEI. Full variable domain (missing parts from reference TRBV2 and TRBJ1-2): EPEVTQTPSHQVTQMGQEVILRCVPISNHLYFYWYRQILGQKVEFLVSFYNNEISEKSEIFDDQFSVERPDGSNFTLKIRSTKLEDSAMYFCASSVGASQANYGYTFGSGTRLTVV.

V gene TRBV5-4 combines with J gene TRBJ1-2; 9 bases fit TRBD1. V lost 4 bases to trimming and J lost 4 bases; unmatched junction nucleotides: 5. The length of the CDR3 is 14 residues. Germline CDR1 SGHNT, CDR2 YYREEE (reference sequence). The DNA of the CDR3 is TGTGCCAGCAGCCACGGGACAGGGAGCTATGGCTACACCTTC. Its translation is CASSHGTGSYGYTF.

The chain uses TRBV7-2 and TRBJ1-2, with 7 positions matching TRBD1. The germline V gene encodes CDR1 SGHTA and CDR2 FQGNSA. This CDR3 is built from 13 residues. V was pared by 3 bases and J by 8 bases, with 6 bases of the junction left unmatched. The DNA for the CDR3 is TGTGCCAGCAGCTTCCGCCCGGGACAGGGCTACACCTTC. It translates to CASSFRPGQGYTF.

The V and J genes are TRBV29-1 and TRBJ2-7, with 7 nucleotides matching TRBD1. The germline V gene encodes CDR1 SQVTM and CDR2 ANQGSEA. This CDR3 comprises 11 residues. J gave up 9 bases and V 5 bases, and 7 bases lay outside the gene matches. Here the CDR3 DNA reads TGCAGCGTTACGGACAGGTTGGGGCAGTACTTC. Its translation is CSVTDRLGQYF.

This clone has a handful of counts. The CDR3 loop is CASSQDRFGYTF. The CDR3 DNA follows: TGTGCCAGCAGTCAGGACAGGTTTGGCTACACCTTC. J is TRBJ1-2 and V is TRBV2, with 7 bases that match TRBD1. The trim removed 5 bases at V and 7 bases at J, leaving 4 bases unmatched. The V gene's germline CDR1 is SNHLY and CDR2 FYNNEI. This CDR3 contains 12 residues.

The chain joins TRBV7-8 to TRBJ2-5; unclear D gene. Deletions cut 5 bases from V and 3 bases from J, with 13 bases between. The CDR3 has 14 amino acids. The V gene's germline CDR1 is SGHVS and CDR2 FQNEAQ. The CDR3 coding sequence is TGTGCCAGCAGCACGAGGACGTATGAAGAGACCCAGTACTTC. The encoded protein is CASSTRTYEETQYF.

The chain links TRBV27 to TRBJ2-1; TRBD2 matches 8 bases. In germline, CDR1 is MNHEY, CDR2 SMNVEV (reference sequence). The ends lost 3 bases at V and 9 bases at J; junction bases unmatched: 7. The CDR3 is 14 residues long. The CDR3 DNA reads TGTGCCAGCAGTTTGGGGACTAGTTGGAGTGAGCAGTTCTTC. Translating gives CASSLGTSWSEQFF.

J is TRBJ2-1 and V is TRBV5-1; D possibly corresponds to TRBD2 (6 bases). The germline V gene has CDR1 SGHRS and CDR2 YFSETQ. The CDR3 sequence is 16 residues long. V shed 0 bases and J shed 1 base, with 11 bases lying between them. DNA of the CDR3: TGCGCCAGCAGCTTGGAGGCGCGGGGATCCTACAATGAGCAGTTCTTC. Its protein is CASSLEARGSYNEQFF.

This chain joins TRBV2 and TRBJ2-2, with D maybe TRBD2 (7 bases). Trimming took 5 bases from V and 6 from J, leaving 10 bases between them. The CDR3 length is 13 residues. CDR1 is SNHLY, CDR2 FYNNEI, per germline. CDR3 loop: CASSRGGAGELFF. The CDR3 nucleotides are TGTGCCAGCAGTAGAGGGGGGGCCGGGGAGCTGTTTTTT.

The CDR3 sequence is CAWSGGATGVLHEKLFF. CDR3 in DNA: TGTGCCTGGAGTGGGGGAGCGACAGGGGTTTTGCATGAAAAACTGTTTTTT. The rearrangement uses TRBV30 and TRBJ1-4, with 8 bases fitting TRBD1. The CDR3 is 17 residues long. After removal of 1 base from V and 6 bases from J, the junction contained 13 bases not matched to a gene. Germline loops: CDR1 GTSNPN, CDR2 SVGIG (reference sequence).

This clone occurred once. This sequence joins TRBV30 and TRBJ1-2; D is unresolved. Germline V gene lookup returns CDR1 GTSNPN and CDR2 SVGIG (reference sequence). This CDR3 is built from 13 residues. Trimming cost V 4 bases and J 0 bases, with 9 bases left between them. This CDR3 is CAWTAQPNYGYTF. Here the CDR3 DNA reads TGTGCCTGGACAGCACAGCCTAACTATGGCTACACCTTC. The full variable domain, its missing parts supplied by reference TRBV30 and TRBJ1-2, is SQTIHQWPATLVQPVGSPLSLECTVEGTSNPNLYWYRQAAGRGLQLLFYSVGIGQISSEVPQNLSASRPQDRQFILSSKKLLLSDSGFYLCAWTAQPNYGYTFGSGTRLTVV.

The J gene is TRBJ2-7, the V gene TRBV2; D possibly corresponds to TRBD2 (5 bases). The V and J ends lost 8 bases and 7 bases respectively, with 18 bases between them. Germline loops: CDR1 SNHLY, CDR2 FYNNEI. The CDR3 has 13 amino acids. The CDR3 DNA is TGTGCCAGCGCTGCGGACGCTCGGGGTGAGCAGTACTTC. It is translated as CASAADARGEQYF. Filled out from reference TRBV2 and TRBJ2-7, the complete variable domain reads EPEVTQTPSHQVTQMGQEVILRCVPISNHLYFYWYRQILGQKVEFLVSFYNNEISEKSEIFDDQFSVERPDGSNFTLKIRSTKLEDSAMYFCASAADARGEQYFGPGTRLTVT.

The rearrangement uses TRBV6-1 and TRBJ2-7; D ambiguous. Trimming removed 1 base from V and 3 bases from J, with 16 bases in between. The V gene's germline CDR1 is MNHNS and CDR2 SASEGT. The CDR3 is made up of 16 amino acids. CDR3 protein: CASSEDIRFNGYEQYF. The DNA for the CDR3 is TGTGCCAGCAGTGAAGATATTAGGTTTAATGGCTACGAGCAGTACTTC.

The gene calls are TRBV6-6 and TRBJ1-1, with TRBD1 matching over 7 bases. This CDR3 region has 14 residues. The germline CDR1 and CDR2 sequences are MNHNY and SVGAGI (reference sequence). V trimming: 4 bases; J trimming: 1 base; junction bases outside the gene matches: 3. The CDR3 is CASSWGTANTEAFF. CDR3 DNA sequence: TGTGCCAGCAGTTGGGGGACAGCGAACACTGAAGCTTTCTTT.

The chain links TRBV27 to TRBJ2-1; D ambiguous. CDR3 length: 15 amino acids. V lost 0 bases and J 8 bases, leaving 14 bases between the germline ends. Germline CDR1 is MNHEY and CDR2 is SMNVEV (reference sequence). CDR3 region: CASSLSGSEIYEQFF. The CDR3 region has the DNA TGTGCCAGCAGTTTATCGGGCTCAGAAATCTATGAGCAGTTCTTC.

The chain recombines TRBV29-1 with TRBJ2-3; TRBD2 matches at 7 bases. Germline CDR1 is SQVTM and CDR2 is ANQGSEA. V dropped 6 bases and J dropped 3; count of bases not matched to a gene: 6. The CDR3 totals 13 residues. The CDR3 DNA is TGCAGCGTCATCGCGGGGGTTACAGATACGCAGTATTTT. Amino acid sequence: CSVIAGVTDTQYF.